This T cell receptor (beta chain) was identified in a study of OX40 agonist ivuxolimab in advanced cancers. Study-level findings and limits: Certain nonresponders likewise exhibited a low normalized T-cell clonal expansion. Low clonal expansion, among the lowest seen, marked partial responders at 0.1-3.0 mg/kg.

Autoimmune disease history or systemic immunosuppression excluded patients. Sequencing was performed with immunoSEQ multiplex PCR; in TCRdb, only in-frame clones are kept and a portion is missing. The sample includes about 93,000 clones, 90% to 95% of them seen just once. Concerning this clone itself: The antigen is not known.

This CDR3 is 17 amino acids long. V lost 3 bases to trimming and J lost 2 bases; unmatched junction nucleotides: 12. The germline gives CDR1 SGHRS, CDR2 YFSETQ. This sample comprised CD4+ or CD8+ T cells sorted from blood, obtained in a trial of the OX40 agonist ivuxolimab. The chain carries TRBV5-1 and TRBJ2-5; 8 nucleotides line up with TRBD2. The TCR comes from an adult with an advanced solid tumor such as melanoma, head and neck, liver or kidney cancer. CDR3 nucleotides: TGCGCCAGCAGCTGGACGGGAAGCGGGGGACTACAAGAGACCCAGTACTTC. Its protein is CASSWTGSGGLQETQYF. The full variable domain, rest sourced from reference TRBV5-1 and TRBJ2-5, is KAGVTQTPRYLIKTRGQQVTLSCSPISGHRSVSWYQQTPGQGLQFLFEYFSETQRNKGNFPGRFSGRQFSNSRSEMNVSTLELGDSALYLCASSWTGSGGLQETQYFGPGTRLLVL.